These 28 T cell receptor beta chains share one sample of origin, sequenced in a study of OX40 agonist ivuxolimab in advanced cancers. Method: immunoSEQ multiplex PCR; TCRdb's copy keeps in-frame clones and lacks some. This table holds under 85,000 clones, about 85% found once. The sample here was CD4+ or CD8+ T cells sorted from blood, taken in a trial of the OX40 agonist ivuxolimab. The receptors shown here come from an adult with an advanced solid tumor such as melanoma, head and neck, liver or kidney cancer.

This chain joins TRBV6-5 and TRBJ1-1; tentative D call: TRBD1 (5 bases). Trimming left V 7 bases short and J 2 bases short, with 14 bases between. CDR1 and CDR2 (germline): MNHEY, SVGAGI. The length of the CDR3 is 14 residues. CDR3 bases: TGTGCCAGCAAATATAGACAGACCAACACTGAAGCTTTCTTT. Encoded protein: CASKYRQTNTEAFF.

This clone was seen only once. The chain joins TRBV7-2 to TRBJ2-5, with D possibly TRBD1 on 5 matching bases. The CDR3 runs to 13 residues. Trimming took off 1 base at V and 6 bases at J, with 9 bases between the two ends. CDR1 and CDR2 from the germline V gene are SGHTA and FQGNSA. The chain's CDR3 is CASSLEGWQTQYF. CDR3 bases: TGTGCCAGCAGCTTAGAGGGGTGGCAGACCCAGTACTTC. Using reference TRBV7-2 and TRBJ2-5 for the parts outside the CDR3, the full variable domain is GAGVSQSPSNKVTEKGKDVELRCDPISGHTALYWYRQSLGQGLEFLIYFQGNSAPDKSGLPSDRFSAERTGGSVSTLTIQRTQQEDSAVYLCASSLEGWQTQYFGPGTRLLVL.

The rearrangement joins TRBV6-1 to TRBJ1-1, with TRBD1 matching 10 bases. This CDR3 comprises 13 residues. The V and J ends lost 6 bases and 5 bases, in that order; junction bases with no gene match: 3. Looked up from germline, CDR1 is MNHNS and CDR2 is SASEGT. The CDR3 DNA sequence: TGTGCCAGCAGCCGGGACAGGGGTACTGAAGCTTTCTTT. Translated, it gives CASSRDRGTEAFF.

The chain recombines TRBV2 with TRBJ2-3; TRBD2 agrees at 9 bases. Germline CDR1 reads SNHLY; CDR2 reads FYNNEI. The V gene end was trimmed by 7 bases and the J gene end by 1 base; junction bases not matched to a gene: 3. CDR3 length equals 14 residues. CDR3 DNA sequence: TGTGCCAGCATCGAGCGGGGGGGCACAGATACGCAGTATTTT. Its translation: CASIERGGTDTQYF.

This chain joins TRBV4-2 and TRBJ2-7; D is perhaps TRBD1 (7 bases). The V end was cut by 0 bases, the J end by 2 bases, with 17 bases between. Germline CDR1 is LGHNA and CDR2 is YNFKEQ. This CDR3 has 17 amino acids. This CDR3 reads CASSQDAGLDRAYEQYF. The CDR3 bases are TGTGCCAGCAGCCAAGATGCGGGGCTAGACAGGGCCTACGAGCAGTACTTC.

The rearrangement uses TRBV7-6 and TRBJ2-7; 10 nucleotides match TRBD1. Germline V gene data show CDR1 as SGHVS and CDR2 as FNYEAQ. V was pared by 4 bases and J by 0 bases, with 12 bases of the junction left unmatched. This CDR3 has 18 residues. The CDR3 region is CASSWPGTGVMSSYEQYF. CDR3 sequence (DNA): TGTGCCAGCAGCTGGCCCGGGACAGGGGTCATGAGCTCCTACGAGCAGTACTTC.

This chain uses TRBV30 with TRBJ2-7; D not certain. CDR3 size: 14 residues. Trimming removed 3 bases at V and 1 base at J, with 13 bases between. Germline V gene lookup returns CDR1 GTSNPN and CDR2 SVGIG (reference sequence). The CDR3 spells CAWRKVELSYEQYF. DNA for the CDR3: TGTGCCTGGAGGAAGGTAGAGTTGTCCTACGAGCAGTACTTC.

CDR3 sequence reads: CAISESGTTGNTEAFF. CDR3 coding DNA: TGTGCCATCAGTGAGTCCGGGACCACTGGGAACACTGAAGCTTTCTTT. The chain couples TRBV10-3 to TRBJ1-1; perhaps TRBD1 as D (5 bases). CDR3 length: 16 residues. Trimming left V 0 bases short and J 1 base short, with 12 bases between. The germline V gene has CDR1 ENHRY and CDR2 SYGVKD.

The chain carries TRBV2 and TRBJ2-7; TRBD2 is a possible D gene (6 bases). Germline values: CDR1 SNHLY, CDR2 FYNNEI. The CDR3 has 17 residues. V was shortened by 5 bases and J by 4 bases, with 24 bases between the two germline ends. CDR3 in amino acids: CASSPYLAGSMQYEQYF. Here the CDR3 DNA reads TGTGCCAGCAGTCCCTATTTGGCGGGGTCGATGCAATACGAGCAGTACTTC.

The rearrangement joins TRBV29-1 to TRBJ1-2, with no clear D. CDR3 size: 11 residues. In germline, CDR1 is SQVTM, CDR2 ANQGSEA. V gave up 4 bases and J gave up 8 bases, with 11 bases separating them. The CDR3 sequence: CSVAGIGGYTF. Here the CDR3 DNA reads TGCAGCGTTGCGGGTATCGGGGGCTACACCTTC. The entire variable domain, with the rest obtained from reference TRBV29-1 and TRBJ1-2, is as follows: SAVISQKPSRDICQRGTSLTIQCQVDSQVTMMFWYRQQPGQSLTLIATANQGSEATYESGFVIDKFPISRPNLTFSTLTVSNMSPEDSSIYLCSVAGIGGYTFGSGTRLTVV.

The chain employs TRBV19 and TRBJ2-2; the D gene is possibly TRBD1 (7 bases). Germline V gene lookup returns CDR1 LNHDA and CDR2 SQIVND (reference sequence). Trimming removed 2 bases at V and 2 bases at J, with 9 bases between. The CDR3 totals 15 residues. The CDR3 here is CASSIQGGNTGELFF. The CDR3 bases are TGTGCCAGTAGTATACAGGGGGGAAACACCGGGGAGCTGTTTTTT.

V gene TRBV9 combines with J gene TRBJ1-3; D not resolved. Germline CDR1 is SGDLS and CDR2 is YYNGEE. CDR3 length: 14 amino acids. The germline V and J ends were trimmed by 0 bases and 4 bases, with 8 bases remaining between them. CDR3 coding DNA: TGTGCCAGCAGCGTAGGTTTAGGAGGAAACACCATATATTTT. It encodes CASSVGLGGNTIYF.

V usage is TRBV6-1 and J usage is TRBJ1-4, with a possible D match to TRBD1 (5 bases). V was clipped by 6 bases and J by 8 bases, with 16 bases between them. Germline V gives CDR1 MNHNS, CDR2 SASEGT. CDR3 length equals 14 residues. DNA for the CDR3: TGTGCCAGCAGAAGTTGGGGGGTCGACGAAAAACTGTTTTTT. It codes for CASRSWGVDEKLFF.

This rearrangement joins TRBV4-1 to TRBJ2-7, with 10 bases fitting TRBD1. The CDR3 is 15 amino acids. After removal of 4 bases from V and 2 bases from J, the junction contained 5 bases not matched to a gene. Germline CDR1 reads MGHRA; CDR2 reads YSYEKL. For the CDR3, the DNA is TGCGCCAGCAGCCGAGGGACAGGGGATCCCTACGAGCAGTACTTC. Its protein product is CASSRGTGDPYEQYF.

The chain couples TRBV5-5 to TRBJ1-5, with a weak D call TRBD1 (5 bases). This CDR3 spans 17 amino acids. The V and J ends lost 3 bases and 3 bases respectively, with 19 bases between them. CDR1 and CDR2 from the germline V gene are SGHKS and YYEKEE (reference sequence). The DNA for the CDR3 is TGTGCCAGCAGCTCCCGGGACCCGGGCCTTGCCAATCAGCCCCAGCATTTT. It is translated as CASSSRDPGLANQPQHF.

This chain uses TRBV5-4 with TRBJ2-3; D possibly matches TRBD1 or TRBD2 (5 bases each). V was trimmed by 6 bases and J by 6 bases, leaving 17 bases between them. The CDR3 spans 14 residues. CDR1 is SGHNT, CDR2 YYREEE, per germline (reference sequence). The CDR3 sequence: CASTSRGRVDTQYF. CDR3 DNA sequence: TGTGCCAGCACCTCCCGGGGCAGGGTTGATACGCAGTATTTT.

J is TRBJ2-6 and V is TRBV7-2; TRBD2 might be the D (5 bases). CDR3 length: 15 amino acids. Trimming took off 5 bases at V and 0 bases at J, with 8 bases between the two ends. CDR1 is SGHTA, CDR2 FQGNSA, per germline. CDR3 in amino acids: CASSRGNSGANVLTF. The CDR3, as DNA: TGTGCCAGCAGCCGAGGGAACTCTGGGGCCAACGTCCTGACTTTC.

The rearrangement links TRBV7-3 to TRBJ1-1; 9 bases fit TRBD1. V trimming: 5 bases; J trimming: 7 bases; junction bases outside the gene matches: 5. The CDR3 length is 13 residues. Germline lookup yields CDR1 SGHTA and CDR2 FQGTGA. The CDR3 nucleotides read TGTGCCAGCAGCCGGGACAGGGTTAATGAAGCTTTCTTT. Protein sequence: CASSRDRVNEAFF.

The V and J genes are TRBV19 and TRBJ2-1; D unclear. Trimming stripped 6 bases from V and 9 bases from J, with 24 bases between. Germline V CDR1 and CDR2: LNHDA, SQIVND (reference sequence). This CDR3 contains 16 residues. The CDR3 sequence is CASSQILAVLSSEQFF. CDR3 in DNA: TGTGCCAGTAGCCAAATTTTGGCGGTCCTGTCCTCTGAGCAGTTCTTC.

The chain uses TRBV25-1 and TRBJ2-2; the D is unclear. V shed 5 bases and J shed 0 bases, with 7 bases lying between them. Germline assignment: CDR1 MGHDK and CDR2 SYGVNS. The CDR3 is made up of 14 amino acids. This chain's CDR3 is CASSHRTNTGELFF. CDR3 DNA: TGTGCCAGCAGTCATAGGACGAACACCGGGGAGCTGTTTTTT.

V usage is TRBV10-3 and J usage is TRBJ2-1, with 14 bases aligning to TRBD2. The CDR3 spans 15 residues. Trimming took 6 bases from V and 5 from J; bases not matched to a gene: 3. Germline CDR1 is ENHRY and CDR2 is SYGVKD. CDR3 protein: CAIRAGLAGDNEQFF. As DNA, the CDR3 is TGTGCCATCAGAGCGGGACTAGCGGGAGACAATGAGCAGTTCTTC.

The V call is TRBV5-4, the J call TRBJ2-3, with D perhaps matching TRBD2 (5 bases). Germline assignment: CDR1 SGHNT and CDR2 YYREEE (reference sequence). V dropped 0 bases and J dropped 4 bases, with 9 bases sitting between them. The CDR3 is made up of 14 amino acids. CDR3 region: CASSLVERPDTQYF. The CDR3 DNA sequence: TGTGCCAGCAGCTTGGTAGAGCGGCCAGATACGCAGTATTTT.

This clone has ten or more counts. This sample also contains other DNA sequences that code for the same CDR3. This chain uses TRBV19 with TRBJ1-1; tentative D call: TRBD1 (5 bases). The V end was cut by 7 bases, the J end by 0 bases, with 9 bases between. The CDR3 loop spans 13 amino acids. Germline V gives CDR1 LNHDA, CDR2 SQIVND (reference sequence). The CDR3 coding sequence is TGTGCCAGTACGGACACTTTGAACACTGAAGCTTTCTTT. Encoded protein: CASTDTLNTEAFF.

CDR3 amino acids: CASSLKGPRSSPLHF. Written as DNA, the CDR3 is TGTGCCAGCAGTTTAAAGGGCCCTCGAAGTTCACCCCTCCACTTT. This rearrangement joins TRBV27 to TRBJ1-6; D gene unclear. Germline CDR1 reads MNHEY; CDR2 reads SMNVEV (reference sequence). V was shortened by 2 bases and J by 9 bases, with 14 bases between the two germline ends. There are 15 residues in the CDR3.

This clone is a singleton in its sample. This chain connects TRBV19 to TRBJ1-1; D is perhaps TRBD1 (6 bases). CDR1 LNHDA and CDR2 SQIVND come from the germline V gene (reference sequence). The germline V and J ends were trimmed by 10 bases and 3 bases, with 12 bases remaining between them. The CDR3 extends over 12 amino acids. The CDR3 nucleotides are TGTGCCATCTCGGACAGATACACTGAAGCTTTCTTT. Protein: CAISDRYTEAFF.

This sequence joins TRBV5-1 and TRBJ1-1; possible D gene TRBD1, 6 bases. This CDR3 contains 16 residues. Germline V CDR1 and CDR2: SGHRS, YFSETQ. V was shortened by 0 bases and J by 4 bases, with 16 bases between the two germline ends. CDR3 nucleotides: TGCGCCAGCAGCTTGGCTAGTCAGGGGCTGGGCACTGAAGCTTTCTTT. It translates to CASSLASQGLGTEAFF.

The rearrangement joins TRBV5-1 to TRBJ1-1; D gene ambiguous. The CDR3 covers 13 residues. CDR1 SGHRS and CDR2 YFSETQ come from the germline V gene. V dropped 1 base and J dropped 1 base, with 5 bases sitting between them. The CDR3 DNA follows: TGCGCCAGCAGCTTGTTTGGGAACACTGAAGCTTTCTTT. Amino acid sequence: CASSLFGNTEAFF.

CDR3 nucleotides: TGTGCCAGCAGTGGACAGGGTAACACTGAAGCTTTCTTT. Its protein is CASSGQGNTEAFF. V and J are TRBV6-1 and TRBJ1-1; 7 positions agree with TRBD1. This CDR3 has 13 residues. Trimming at V came to 4 bases and at J to 2 bases, leaving 1 base not matched to a gene. CDR1 MNHNS and CDR2 SASEGT come from the germline V gene.